Each of the 11 T cell receptor beta chains below was sequenced from the same sample in a study of post-analysis software for immune sequencing data. Study results and limitations: The five TRBV segments detected at higher frequency in patients than in controls included TRBV5-6, TRBV5-1 and TRBV20-1.

These TCRs' antigens remain unknown. Carried by the TCR beta cDNA libraries were unique molecular identifiers. MiXCR was run by TCRdb on the PCR reads, yielding one entry per CDR3 protein. The table has roughly 540,000 distinct CDR3 sequences, under 40% seen once. The sequenced material came from blood. These receptors originate from a girl aged 2 to 17 with multiple sclerosis.

The rearrangement uses TRBV20-1 and TRBJ1-1; D unclear. There are 14 residues in the CDR3. Trimming removed 5 bases from V and 2 bases from J, with 15 bases in between. Germline V gene lookup returns CDR1 DFQATT and CDR2 SNEGSKA (reference sequence). As DNA, the CDR3 is TGCAGTGCTGTTCTCCAGCGGGTCAACACTGAAGCTTTCTTT. Protein sequence: CSAVLQRVNTEAFF.

The chain employs TRBV20-1 and TRBJ1-2; no definite D call. This CDR3 comprises 12 residues. Germline values: CDR1 DFQATT, CDR2 SNEGSKA (reference sequence). V dropped 5 bases and J dropped 4 bases, with 11 bases sitting between them. As DNA, the CDR3 is TGCAGTGCTCTCCTGGAGACCTATGGCTACACCTTC. Encoded protein: CSALLETYGYTF.

This chain joins TRBV20-1 and TRBJ2-1; no clear D. The ends were cut back, 0 bases at V and 12 bases at J, with 12 bases in the middle. The CDR3 contains 12 residues. CDR1 is DFQATT and CDR2 is SNEGSKA in the germline V gene (reference sequence). CDR3 region: CSARDPGRGQFF. In DNA, the CDR3 is TGCAGTGCTAGAGATCCGGGTCGTGGGCAGTTCTTC.

V and J are TRBV15 and TRBJ1-1, with 7 bases aligning to TRBD1. The V gene's germline CDR1 is LNHNV and CDR2 YYDKDF (reference sequence). This CDR3 is built from 13 residues. J gave up 10 bases and V 5 bases, and 10 bases lay outside the gene matches. The CDR3 here is CATSAERQGTAFF. As DNA, the CDR3 is TGTGCCACCAGCGCAGAGAGACAGGGAACAGCTTTCTTT.

This clonotype was seen more than once but under ten times. The chain recombines TRBV7-9 with TRBJ2-1; 12 positions match TRBD2. This CDR3 is 15 amino acids long. Germline-derived CDR1 and CDR2 are SEHNR and FQNEAQ (reference sequence). Trimming took 2 bases from V and 9 from J; bases not matched to a gene: 5. CDR3 residues: CASSLLAGGRIEQFF. The CDR3 coding sequence is TGTGCCAGCAGCTTACTAGCGGGGGGGCGGATTGAGCAGTTCTTC.

This clonotype was counted only a few times. V gene TRBV10-3 combines with J gene TRBJ1-1; TRBD1 matches at 7 bases. Losses at the gene ends were 3 bases for V and 7 bases for J; bases not matched to a gene: 8. CDR1 and CDR2 (germline): ENHRY, SYGVKD. The CDR3 covers 14 residues. The CDR3 protein is CAISDQGVTYEAFF. The CDR3 DNA sequence: TGTGCCATCAGTGATCAGGGGGTGACGTATGAAGCTTTCTTT.

The J gene is TRBJ1-2, the V gene TRBV28, with D possibly being TRBD1 (5 bases). The V and J ends lost 10 bases and 2 bases respectively, with 17 bases between them. Germline V CDR1 and CDR2: MDHEN, SYDVKM. The CDR3 spans 14 residues. The CDR3 loop reads CATRREGRNYGYTF. The CDR3 bases are TGTGCCACCCGCCGGGAGGGGCGAAACTATGGCTACACCTTC.

The rearrangement uses TRBV5-1 and TRBJ2-1, with 9 bases lining up with TRBD2. CDR3 length equals 17 residues. V gave up 1 base and J gave up 0 bases; unmatched junction bases: 5. Germline V gives CDR1 SGHRS, CDR2 YFSETQ. Here the CDR3 DNA reads TGCGCCAGCAGCTTGAGGAGCGGGGGGAGCTCCTACAATGAGCAGTTCTTC. Amino acid sequence: CASSLRSGGSSYNEQFF.

This clonotype was detected only once. The chain employs TRBV29-1 and TRBJ1-2, with D unresolved. The V gene's germline CDR1 is SQVTM and CDR2 ANQGSEA. The CDR3 has 13 amino acids. Trimming removed 1 base from V and 8 bases from J, with 14 bases in between. CDR3 region: CSVEVNNEWGYTF. The CDR3 DNA reads TGCAGCGTTGAAGTGAACAACGAATGGGGCTACACCTTC. The full variable domain, completed using reference TRBV29-1 and TRBJ1-2, is SAVISQKPSRDICQRGTSLTIQCQVDSQVTMMFWYRQQPGQSLTLIATANQGSEATYESGFVIDKFPISRPNLTFSTLTVSNMSPEDSSIYLCSVEVNNEWGYTFGSGTRLTVV.

This chain connects TRBV6-2 or TRBV6-3 to TRBJ2-1; D unresolved. Germline V lookup: CDR1 MNHEY, CDR2 SVGEGT. The CDR3 is made up of 12 amino acids. V was clipped by 6 bases and J by 10 bases, with 13 bases between them. CDR3 nucleotide sequence: TGTGCCAGCAGGACCAGGATTCAGGAGCAGTTCTTC. As protein: CASRTRIQEQFF.

Remarks on this clonotype: A clone one base away is much larger, so this may be a read error. The rearrangement links TRBV20-1 to TRBJ2-5; D is possibly TRBD2 (6 bases). With the DNA end fitting TRBJ2-7 better, the J assignment may be wrong. Germline V CDR1 and CDR2: DFQATT, SNEGSKA (reference sequence). The CDR3 sequence is 12 residues long. This CDR3 is CSAALAPYEQYF. CDR3 bases: TGCAGTGCCGCGCTAGCGCCCTACGAGCAGTACTTC.